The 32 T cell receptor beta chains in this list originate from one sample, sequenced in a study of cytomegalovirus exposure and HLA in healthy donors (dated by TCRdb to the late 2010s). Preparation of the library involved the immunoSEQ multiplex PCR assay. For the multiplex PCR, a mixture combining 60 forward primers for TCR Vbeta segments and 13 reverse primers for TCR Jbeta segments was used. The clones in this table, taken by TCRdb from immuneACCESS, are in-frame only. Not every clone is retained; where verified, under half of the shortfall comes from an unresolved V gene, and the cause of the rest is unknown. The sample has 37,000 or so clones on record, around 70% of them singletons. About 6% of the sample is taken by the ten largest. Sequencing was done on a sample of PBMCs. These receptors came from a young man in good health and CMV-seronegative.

The CDR3 nucleotides are TGTGCCAGCAGCTTAAGAGCAGGGAACAATGAGCAGTTCTTC. Its protein is CASSLRAGNNEQFF. The V and J genes are TRBV7-8 and TRBJ2-1, with a tentative D call TRBD1 (5 bases). Trimming removed 2 bases from V and 5 bases from J, with 10 bases in between. The germline V gene has CDR1 SGHVS and CDR2 FQNEAQ. The CDR3 loop spans 14 amino acids.

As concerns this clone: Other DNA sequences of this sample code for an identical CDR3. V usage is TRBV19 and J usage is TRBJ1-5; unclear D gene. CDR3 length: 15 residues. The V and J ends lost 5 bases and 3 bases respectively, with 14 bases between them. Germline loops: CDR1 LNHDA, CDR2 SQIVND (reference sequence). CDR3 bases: TGTGCCAGTAGTCCCATCGTGGCAGACAATCAGCCCCAGCATTTT. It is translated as CASSPIVADNQPQHF.

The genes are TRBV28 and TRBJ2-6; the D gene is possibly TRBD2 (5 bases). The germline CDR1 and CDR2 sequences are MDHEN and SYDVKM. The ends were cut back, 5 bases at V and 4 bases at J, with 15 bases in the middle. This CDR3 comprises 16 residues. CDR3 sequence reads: CASSRVWAGGANVLTF. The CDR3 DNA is TGTGCCAGCAGTCGTGTTTGGGCGGGCGGGGCCAACGTCCTGACTTTC. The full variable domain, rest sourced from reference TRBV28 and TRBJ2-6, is DVKVTQSSRYLVKRTGEKVFLECVQDMDHENMFWYRQDPGLGLRLIYFSYDVKMKEKGDIPEGYSVSREKKERFSLILESASTNQTSMYLCASSRVWAGGANVLTFGAGSRLTVL.

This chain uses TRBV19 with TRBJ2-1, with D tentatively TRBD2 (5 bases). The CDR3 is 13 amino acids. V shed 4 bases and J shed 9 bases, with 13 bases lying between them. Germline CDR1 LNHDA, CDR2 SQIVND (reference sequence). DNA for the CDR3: TGTGCCAGTAGTAACCAACTAGTTTCTGAGCAGTTCTTC. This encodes CASSNQLVSEQFF.

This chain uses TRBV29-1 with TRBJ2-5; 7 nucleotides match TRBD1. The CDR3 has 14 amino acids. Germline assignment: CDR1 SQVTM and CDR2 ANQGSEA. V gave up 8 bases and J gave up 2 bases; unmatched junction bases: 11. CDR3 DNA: TGCAGCCTCAGGGACAGAAGAAATCAAGAGACCCAGTACTTC. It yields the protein CSLRDRRNQETQYF.

The DNA for the CDR3 is TGTGCCAGCAGCTCCACATACAGGGGCCTCAGGGAAGCTTTCTTT. It specifies CASSSTYRGLREAFF. The J gene is TRBJ1-1, the V gene TRBV13; 7 positions agree with TRBD1. Losses at the gene ends were 4 bases for V and 8 bases for J; bases not matched to a gene: 13. The CDR3 is 15 amino acids. Germline V gene data show CDR1 as PRHDT and CDR2 as FYEKMQ (reference sequence).

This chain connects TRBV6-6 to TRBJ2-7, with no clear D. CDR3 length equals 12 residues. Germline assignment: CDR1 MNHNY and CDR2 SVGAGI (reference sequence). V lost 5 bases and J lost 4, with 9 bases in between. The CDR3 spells CASSHTEYEQYF. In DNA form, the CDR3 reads TGTGCCAGCAGTCATACAGAGTACGAGCAGTACTTC.

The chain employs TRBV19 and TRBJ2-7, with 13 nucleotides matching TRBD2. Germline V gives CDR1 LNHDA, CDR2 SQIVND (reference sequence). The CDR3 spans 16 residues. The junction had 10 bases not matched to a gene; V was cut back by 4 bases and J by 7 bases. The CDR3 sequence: CASSTDGTSGTREQYF. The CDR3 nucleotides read TGTGCCAGTAGTACGGACGGGACTAGCGGGACGAGGGAGCAGTACTTC.

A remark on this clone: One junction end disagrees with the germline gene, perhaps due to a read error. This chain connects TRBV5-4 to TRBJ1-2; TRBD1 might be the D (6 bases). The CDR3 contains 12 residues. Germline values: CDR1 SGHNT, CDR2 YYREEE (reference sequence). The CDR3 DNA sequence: TGTGCCAGCAGCTTTTCACAGGGCGGCTACCCCTTC. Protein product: CASSFSQGGYPF.

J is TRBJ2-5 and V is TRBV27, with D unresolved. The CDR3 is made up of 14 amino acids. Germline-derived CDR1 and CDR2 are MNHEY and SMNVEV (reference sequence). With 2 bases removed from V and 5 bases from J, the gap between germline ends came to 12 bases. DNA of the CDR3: TGTGCCAGCAGTTTAATTCCAGGCGTTGAGACCCAGTACTTC. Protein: CASSLIPGVETQYF.

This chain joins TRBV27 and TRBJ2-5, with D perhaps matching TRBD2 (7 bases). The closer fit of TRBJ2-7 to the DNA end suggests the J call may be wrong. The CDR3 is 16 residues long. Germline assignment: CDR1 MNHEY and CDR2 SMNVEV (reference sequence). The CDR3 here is CASITEAGGLGYEQYF. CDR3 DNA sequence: TGTGCCAGCATTACCGAGGCCGGGGGGCTCGGCTACGAGCAGTACTTC.

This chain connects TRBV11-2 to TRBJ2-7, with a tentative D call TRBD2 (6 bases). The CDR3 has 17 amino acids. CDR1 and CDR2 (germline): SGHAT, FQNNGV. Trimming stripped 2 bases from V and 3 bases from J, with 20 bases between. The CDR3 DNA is TGTGCCAGCAGCTTAACCCAGAGCCGGGGGATCGGCTACGAGCAGTACTTC. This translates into CASSLTQSRGIGYEQYF.

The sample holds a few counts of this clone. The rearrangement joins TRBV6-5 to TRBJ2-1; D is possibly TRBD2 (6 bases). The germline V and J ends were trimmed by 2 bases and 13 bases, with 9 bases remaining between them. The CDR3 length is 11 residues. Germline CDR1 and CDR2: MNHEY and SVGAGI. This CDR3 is CASSYREDQFF. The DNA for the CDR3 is TGTGCCAGCAGTTACAGGGAGGACCAGTTCTTC.

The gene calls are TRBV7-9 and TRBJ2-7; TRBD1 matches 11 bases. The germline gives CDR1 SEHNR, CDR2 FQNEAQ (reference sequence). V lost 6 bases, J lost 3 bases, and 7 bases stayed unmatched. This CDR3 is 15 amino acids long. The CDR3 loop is CASSRGQGANYEQYF. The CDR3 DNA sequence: TGTGCCAGCAGTCGCGGACAGGGGGCGAACTACGAGCAGTACTTC.

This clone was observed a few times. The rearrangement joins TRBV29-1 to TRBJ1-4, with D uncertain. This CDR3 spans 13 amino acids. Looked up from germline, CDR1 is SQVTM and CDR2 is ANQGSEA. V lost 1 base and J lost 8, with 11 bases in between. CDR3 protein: CSVEVNRAEKLFF. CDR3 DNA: TGCAGCGTTGAAGTGAACCGAGCCGAAAAACTGTTTTTT.

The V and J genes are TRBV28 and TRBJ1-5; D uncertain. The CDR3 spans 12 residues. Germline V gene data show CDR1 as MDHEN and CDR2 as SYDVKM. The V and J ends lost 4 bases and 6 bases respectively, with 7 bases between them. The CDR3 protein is CASSSVFQPQHF. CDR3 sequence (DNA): TGTGCCAGCAGTTCCGTTTTTCAGCCCCAGCATTTT.

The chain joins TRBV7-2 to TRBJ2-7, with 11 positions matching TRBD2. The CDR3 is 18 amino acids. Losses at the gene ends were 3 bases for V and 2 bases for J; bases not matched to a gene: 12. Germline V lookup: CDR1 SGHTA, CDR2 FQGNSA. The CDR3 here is CASSFGVSGRATPYEQYF. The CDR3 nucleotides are TGTGCCAGCAGCTTTGGGGTTAGCGGGAGGGCCACACCCTACGAGCAGTACTTC.

In nucleotides, the CDR3 is TGTGCCAGCTCCCAGGTGTCAGGTGTCTCCTACGAGCAGTACTTC. Amino acids: CASSQVSGVSYEQYF. The rearrangement links TRBV18 to TRBJ2-7; D gene uncertain. V shed 6 bases and J shed 0 bases, with 15 bases lying between them. CDR1 and CDR2 (germline): KGHSH, LQKENI. This CDR3 contains 15 residues.

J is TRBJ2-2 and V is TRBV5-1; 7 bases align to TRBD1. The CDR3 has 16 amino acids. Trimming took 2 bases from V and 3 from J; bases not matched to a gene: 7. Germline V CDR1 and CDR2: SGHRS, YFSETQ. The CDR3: CASSLLTTGDTGELFF. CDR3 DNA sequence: TGCGCCAGCAGCTTACTTACTACAGGGGACACCGGGGAGCTGTTTTTT.

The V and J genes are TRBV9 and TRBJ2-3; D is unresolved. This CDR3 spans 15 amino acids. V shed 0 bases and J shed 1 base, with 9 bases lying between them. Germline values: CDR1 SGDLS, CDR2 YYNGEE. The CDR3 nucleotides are TGTGCCAGCAGCGTAGTCACTGGAGGCACAGATACGCAGTATTTT. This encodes CASSVVTGGTDTQYF.

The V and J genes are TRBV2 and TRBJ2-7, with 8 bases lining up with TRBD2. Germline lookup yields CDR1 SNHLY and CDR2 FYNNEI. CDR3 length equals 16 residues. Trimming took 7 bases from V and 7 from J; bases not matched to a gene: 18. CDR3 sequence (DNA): TGTGCCAGCACCTTGGGCGGAAGCGGGAGATTGGGTGAGCAGTACTTC. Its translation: CASTLGGSGRLGEQYF.

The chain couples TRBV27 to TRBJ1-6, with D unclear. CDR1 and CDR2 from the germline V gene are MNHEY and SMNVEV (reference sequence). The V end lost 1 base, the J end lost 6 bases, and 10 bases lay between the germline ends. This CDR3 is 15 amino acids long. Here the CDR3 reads CASSLWLGLNSPLHF. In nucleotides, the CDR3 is TGTGCCAGCAGTTTATGGCTGGGCCTTAATTCACCCCTCCACTTT.

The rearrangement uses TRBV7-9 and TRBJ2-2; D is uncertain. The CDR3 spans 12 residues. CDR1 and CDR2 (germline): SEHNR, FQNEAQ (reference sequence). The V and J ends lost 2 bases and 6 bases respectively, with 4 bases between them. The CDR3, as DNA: TGTGCCAGCAGCTTATCCGCCGGGGAGCTGTTTTTT. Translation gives CASSLSAGELFF. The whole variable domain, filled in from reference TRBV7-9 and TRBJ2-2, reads DTGVSQNPRHKITKRGQNVTFRCDPISEHNRLYWYRQTLGQGPEFLTYFQNEAQLEKSRLLSDRFSAERPKGSFSTLEIQRTEQGDSAMYLCASSLSAGELFFGEGSRLTVL.

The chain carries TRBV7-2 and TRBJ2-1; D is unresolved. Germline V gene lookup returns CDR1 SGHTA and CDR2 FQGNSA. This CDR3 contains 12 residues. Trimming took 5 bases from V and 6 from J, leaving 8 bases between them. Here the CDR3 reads CASSAGGNEQFF. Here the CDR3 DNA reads TGTGCCAGCAGCGCCGGTGGCAATGAGCAGTTCTTC. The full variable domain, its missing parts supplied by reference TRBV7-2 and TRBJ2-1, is GAGVSQSPSNKVTEKGKDVELRCDPISGHTALYWYRQSLGQGLEFLIYFQGNSAPDKSGLPSDRFSAERTGGSVSTLTIQRTQQEDSAVYLCASSAGGNEQFFGPGTRLTVL.

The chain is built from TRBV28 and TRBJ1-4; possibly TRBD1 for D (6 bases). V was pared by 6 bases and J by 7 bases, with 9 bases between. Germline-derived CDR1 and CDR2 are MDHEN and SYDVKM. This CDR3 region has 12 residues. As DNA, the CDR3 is TGTGCCAGCAGCCAACAGGGTGAAAAACTGTTTTTT. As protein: CASSQQGEKLFF.

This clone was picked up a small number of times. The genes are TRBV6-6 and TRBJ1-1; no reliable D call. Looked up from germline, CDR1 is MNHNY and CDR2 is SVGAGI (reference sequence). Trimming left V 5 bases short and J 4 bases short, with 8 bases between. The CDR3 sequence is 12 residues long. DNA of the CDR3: TGTGCCAGCAGTCAACGTAGCACTGAAGCTTTCTTT. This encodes CASSQRSTEAFF.

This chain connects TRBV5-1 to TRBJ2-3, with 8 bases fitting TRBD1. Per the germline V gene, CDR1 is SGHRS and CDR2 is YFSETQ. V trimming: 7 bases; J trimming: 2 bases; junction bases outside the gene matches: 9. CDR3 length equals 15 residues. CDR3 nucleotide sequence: TGCGCCAGCTGCCTTCAGGGGGCTTACACAGATACGCAGTATTTT. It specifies CASCLQGAYTDTQYF.

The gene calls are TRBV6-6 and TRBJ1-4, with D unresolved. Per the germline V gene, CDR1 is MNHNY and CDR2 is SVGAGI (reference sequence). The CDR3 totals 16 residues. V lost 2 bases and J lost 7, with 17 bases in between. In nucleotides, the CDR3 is TGTGCCAGCAGTTACCGGGGTGAGCAGTTGACTGAAAAACTGTTTTTT. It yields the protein CASSYRGEQLTEKLFF.

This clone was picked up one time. CDR3 sequence: CASSPNGRTLDTQYF. The CDR3 nucleotides are TGTGCCAGCAGCCCGAACGGGAGAACTTTGGATACGCAGTATTTT. The rearrangement uses TRBV7-3 and TRBJ2-3, with TRBD2 as a possible D gene (6 bases). The V gene lost 5 bases and the J gene lost 6 bases, with 18 bases spanning the gap. The CDR3 is made up of 15 amino acids. The germline V gene encodes CDR1 SGHTA and CDR2 FQGTGA. Supplemented by reference TRBV7-3 and TRBJ2-3, the full variable domain reads GAGVSQTPSNKVTEKGKYVELRCDPISGHTALYWYRQSLGQGPEFLIYFQGTGAADDSGLPNDRFFAVRPEGSVSTLKIQRTERGDSAVYLCASSPNGRTLDTQYFGPGTRLTVL.

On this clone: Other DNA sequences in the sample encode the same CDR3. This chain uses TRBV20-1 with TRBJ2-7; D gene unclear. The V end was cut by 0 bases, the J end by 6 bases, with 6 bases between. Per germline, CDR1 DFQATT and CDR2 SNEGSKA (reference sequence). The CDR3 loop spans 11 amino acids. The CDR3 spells CSARDVPEQYF. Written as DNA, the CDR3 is TGCAGTGCTAGAGACGTCCCCGAGCAGTACTTC.

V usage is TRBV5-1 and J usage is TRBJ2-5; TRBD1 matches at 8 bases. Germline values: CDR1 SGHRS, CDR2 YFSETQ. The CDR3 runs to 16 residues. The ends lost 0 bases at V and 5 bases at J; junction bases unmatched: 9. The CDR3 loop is CASSLGQGKGGETQYF. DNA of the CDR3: TGCGCCAGCAGCTTGGGACAGGGGAAAGGAGGGGAGACCCAGTACTTC.

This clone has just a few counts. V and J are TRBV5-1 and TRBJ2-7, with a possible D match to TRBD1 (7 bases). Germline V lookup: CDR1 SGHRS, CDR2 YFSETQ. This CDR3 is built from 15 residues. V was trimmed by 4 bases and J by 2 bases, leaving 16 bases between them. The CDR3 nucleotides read TGCGCCAGCAGCACCGGAGGGGGCCCCACCTACGAGCAGTACTTC. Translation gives CASSTGGGPTYEQYF.